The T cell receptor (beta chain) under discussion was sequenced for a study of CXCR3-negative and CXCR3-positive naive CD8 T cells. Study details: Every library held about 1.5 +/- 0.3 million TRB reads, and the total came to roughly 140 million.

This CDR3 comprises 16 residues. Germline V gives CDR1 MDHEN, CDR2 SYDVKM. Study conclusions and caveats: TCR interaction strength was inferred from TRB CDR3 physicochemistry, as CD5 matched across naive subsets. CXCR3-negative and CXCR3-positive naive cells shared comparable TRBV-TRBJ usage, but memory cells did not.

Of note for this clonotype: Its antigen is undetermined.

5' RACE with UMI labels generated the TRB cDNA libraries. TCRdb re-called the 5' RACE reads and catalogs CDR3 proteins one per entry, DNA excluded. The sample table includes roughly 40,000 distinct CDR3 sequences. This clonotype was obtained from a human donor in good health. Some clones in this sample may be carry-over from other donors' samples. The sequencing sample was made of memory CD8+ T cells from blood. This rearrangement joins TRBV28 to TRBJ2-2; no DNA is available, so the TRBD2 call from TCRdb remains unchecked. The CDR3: CASSLLAGGNTGELFF.